This passage covers 9 T cell receptor beta chains from one sample sequenced in a study of blood T cell repertoires in COVID-19. The protocol was immunoSEQ multiplex PCR, while the TCRdb copy is restricted to in-frame clones and leaves out a portion. The sample carries about 120,000 clones, approximately 90% recorded once. Sequenced sample: peripheral blood. These receptor sequences come from a human donor in a cohort sampled during active COVID-19.

The rearrangement uses TRBV5-6 and TRBJ1-4; 9 positions agree with TRBD1. CDR3 size: 15 residues. Germline CDR1 is SGHDT and CDR2 is YYEEEE. V lost 7 bases and J lost 8; bases outside the gene matches: 12. CDR3 region: CASSPKGQGWEKLFF. The CDR3 DNA reads TGTGCCAGCTCGCCGAAGGGACAGGGTTGGGAAAAACTGTTTTTT.

J is TRBJ2-1 and V is TRBV5-4, with 7 bases aligning to TRBD2. J was trimmed by 9 bases and V by 0 bases; bases with no gene match: 9. The CDR3 has 15 amino acids. Germline V gene sequence: CDR1 SGHNT, CDR2 YYREEE (reference sequence). The CDR3 is CASSLEAGLVSEQFF. CDR3 bases: TGTGCCAGCAGCTTGGAAGCGGGATTGGTGAGTGAGCAGTTCTTC.

This chain links TRBV29-1 with TRBJ2-2; possible D gene TRBD1, 6 bases. Trimming removed 5 bases at V and 5 bases at J, with 18 bases between. This CDR3 spans 15 amino acids. The germline V gene has CDR1 SQVTM and CDR2 ANQGSEA. CDR3 coding DNA: TGCAGCGTTAAACCACAGGGCTCTGTAACCGGGGAGCTGTTTTTT. Its translation: CSVKPQGSVTGELFF.

The chain couples TRBV11-2 to TRBJ2-3; TRBD2 matches at 14 bases. With V trimmed by 0 bases and J by 4 bases, 9 bases remained unmatched. Germline V lookup: CDR1 SGHAT, CDR2 FQNNGV. This CDR3 is 19 amino acids long. This CDR3 is CASSLDAPGLAGASDTQYF. In DNA, the CDR3 is TGTGCCAGCAGCTTAGATGCCCCGGGACTAGCGGGAGCGTCAGATACGCAGTATTTT.

The chain is built from TRBV12-3 or TRBV12-4 and TRBJ1-5; 9 nucleotides match TRBD1. After removal of 6 bases from V and 6 bases from J, the junction contained 3 bases not matched to a gene. This CDR3 is built from 13 residues. Here the CDR3 reads CASSSDRGQPQHF. The CDR3 coding sequence is TGTGCCAGCAGCTCGGACAGGGGTCAGCCCCAGCATTTT.

Comments on this clone: Sequence at one end of the junction differs from germline and may be a read error. This chain links TRBV7-2 with TRBJ2-7, with TRBD2 identical over 9 bases. Germline loops: CDR1 SGHTA, CDR2 FQGNSA. This CDR3 has 16 residues. CDR3 sequence (DNA): TGTGCCAGCACCTTAACCCTAGCGGGGCCGTCCTACGAGCAGTACTTC. The encoded protein is CASTLTLAGPSYEQYF.

This clone has just a few counts. The chain joins TRBV7-2 to TRBJ1-3, with D unresolved. This CDR3 has 16 amino acids. Between the trimmed V and J ends, which lost 3 bases and 0 bases, there was a span of 12 bases. Germline CDR1 reads SGHTA; CDR2 reads FQGNSA. The CDR3 DNA follows: TGTGCCAGCAGCTTTAATCGGGTCGTCTCTGGAAACACCATATATTTT. Its translation: CASSFNRVVSGNTIYF.

The rearrangement joins TRBV28 to TRBJ1-6, with D hard to call. CDR3 length: 14 amino acids. V was pared by 4 bases and J by 11 bases, with 15 bases between. The germline gives CDR1 MDHEN, CDR2 SYDVKM. CDR3 DNA: TGTGCCAGCAGTTCCTCCCGACGGGTTACACCCCTCCACTTT. Its translation: CASSSSRRVTPLHF.

In its sample, this clone was seen once. The chain joins TRBV4-1 to TRBJ2-3; 10 positions agree with TRBD2. The CDR3 runs to 14 residues. V was clipped by 2 bases and J by 5 bases; unmatched bases: 1. Germline CDR1 MGHRA, CDR2 YSYEKL. CDR3 coding DNA: TGCGCCAGCAGCCAACTAGCGGGGGTAGATACGCAGTATTTT. This sequence encodes CASSQLAGVDTQYF.